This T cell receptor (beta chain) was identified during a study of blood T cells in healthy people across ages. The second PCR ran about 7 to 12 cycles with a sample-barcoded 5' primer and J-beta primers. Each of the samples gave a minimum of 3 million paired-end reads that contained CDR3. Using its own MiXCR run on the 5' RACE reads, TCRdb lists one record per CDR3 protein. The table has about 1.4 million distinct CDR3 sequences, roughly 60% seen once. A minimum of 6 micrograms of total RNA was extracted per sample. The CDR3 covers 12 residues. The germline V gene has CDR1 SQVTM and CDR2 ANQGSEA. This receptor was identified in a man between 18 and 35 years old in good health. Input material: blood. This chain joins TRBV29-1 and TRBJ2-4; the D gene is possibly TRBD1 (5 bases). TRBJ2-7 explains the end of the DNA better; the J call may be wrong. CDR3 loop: CSVGAWGNEQYF. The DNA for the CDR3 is TGCAGCGTTGGAGCCTGGGGCAACGAGCAGTACTTC.